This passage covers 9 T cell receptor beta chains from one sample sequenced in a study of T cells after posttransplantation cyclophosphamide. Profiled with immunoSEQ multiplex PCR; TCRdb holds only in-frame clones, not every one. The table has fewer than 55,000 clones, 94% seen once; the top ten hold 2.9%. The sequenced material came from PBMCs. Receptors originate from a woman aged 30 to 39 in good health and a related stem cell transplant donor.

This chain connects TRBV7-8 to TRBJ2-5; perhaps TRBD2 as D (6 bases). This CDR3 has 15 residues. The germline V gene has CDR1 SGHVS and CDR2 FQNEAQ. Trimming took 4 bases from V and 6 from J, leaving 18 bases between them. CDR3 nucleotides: TGTGCCAGCAGCTCCCCGAGGCAGGGACTGCAGACCCAGTACTTC. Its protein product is CASSSPRQGLQTQYF. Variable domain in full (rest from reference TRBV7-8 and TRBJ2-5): GAGVSQSPRYKVAKRGQDVALRCDPISGHVSLFWYQQALGQGPEFLTYFQNEAQLDKSGLPSDRFFAERPEGSVSTLKIQRTQQEDSAVYLCASSSPRQGLQTQYFGPGTRLLVL.

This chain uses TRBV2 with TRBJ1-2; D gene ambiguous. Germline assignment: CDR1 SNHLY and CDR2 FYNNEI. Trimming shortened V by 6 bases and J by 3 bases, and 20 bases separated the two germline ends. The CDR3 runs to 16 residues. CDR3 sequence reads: CASRPLGRRRDYGYTF. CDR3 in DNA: TGTGCCAGCAGACCCCTCGGGCGGCGGCGGGACTATGGCTACACCTTC.

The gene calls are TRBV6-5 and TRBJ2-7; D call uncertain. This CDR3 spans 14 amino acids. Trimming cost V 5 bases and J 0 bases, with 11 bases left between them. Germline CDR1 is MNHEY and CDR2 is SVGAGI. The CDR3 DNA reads TGTGCCAGCAGTACGCGTAGAACCTCCTACGAGCAGTACTTC. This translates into CASSTRRTSYEQYF.

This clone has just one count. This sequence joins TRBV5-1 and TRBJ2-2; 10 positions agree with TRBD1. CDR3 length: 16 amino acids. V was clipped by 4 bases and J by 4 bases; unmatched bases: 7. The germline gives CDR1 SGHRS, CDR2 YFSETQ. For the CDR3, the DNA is TGCGCCAGCAGCGCCCACCGGGACAGGGGCACCGGGGAGCTGTTTTTT. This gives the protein CASSAHRDRGTGELFF.

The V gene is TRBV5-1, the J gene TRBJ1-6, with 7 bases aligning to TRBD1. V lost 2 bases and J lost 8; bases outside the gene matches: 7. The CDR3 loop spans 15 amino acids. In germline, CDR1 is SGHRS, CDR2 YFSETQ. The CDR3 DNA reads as TGCGCCAGCAGCTTCCAGGGACAGAACTATTCACCCCTCCACTTT. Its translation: CASSFQGQNYSPLHF.

In nucleotides, the CDR3 is TGTGCCAGCAGAGGACTAGCGGGGTCCACAGATACGCAGTATTTT. It encodes CASRGLAGSTDTQYF. The rearrangement joins TRBV6-6 to TRBJ2-3, with TRBD2 matching 12 bases. CDR3 length: 15 residues. V shed 6 bases, J shed 2 bases, and the junction held 3 bases outside the gene matches. CDR1 and CDR2 from the germline V gene are MNHNY and SVGAGI (reference sequence).

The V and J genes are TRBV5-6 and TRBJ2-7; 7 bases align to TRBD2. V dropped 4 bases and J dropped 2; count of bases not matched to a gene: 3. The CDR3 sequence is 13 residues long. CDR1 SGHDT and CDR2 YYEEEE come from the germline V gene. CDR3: CASSIGTTYEQYF. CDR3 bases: TGTGCCAGCAGCATAGGGACTACCTACGAGCAGTACTTC. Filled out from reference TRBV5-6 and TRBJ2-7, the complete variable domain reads DAGVTQSPTHLIKTRGQQVTLRCSPKSGHDTVSWYQQALGQGPQFIFQYYEEEERQRGNFPDRFSGHQFPNYSSELNVNALLLGDSALYLCASSIGTTYEQYFGPGTRLTVT.

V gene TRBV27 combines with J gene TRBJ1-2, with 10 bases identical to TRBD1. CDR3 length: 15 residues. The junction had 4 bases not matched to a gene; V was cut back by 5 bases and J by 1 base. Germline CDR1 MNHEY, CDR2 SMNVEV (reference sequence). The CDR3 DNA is TGTGCCAGCAGTACAGACAGGGGGCTTAACTATGGCTACACCTTC. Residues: CASSTDRGLNYGYTF.

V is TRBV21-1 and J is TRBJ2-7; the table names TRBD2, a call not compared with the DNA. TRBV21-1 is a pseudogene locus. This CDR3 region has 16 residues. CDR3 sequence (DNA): TGTGCCAGCAGCAAAGCGACCCCCGGGGGTACCTACGAGCAGTACTTC. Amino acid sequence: CASSKATPGGTYEQYF.